These 7 T cell receptor beta chains came from one sample sequenced in a study of regulatory T cells in long-lasting Graves disease. Time point denoted: newly diagnosed GD, antithyroid drugs for less than 3 months. Making the TCR library involved RNA that had been extracted from PBMCs. iRepertoire HTBI primers and Arm-PCR of CDR3 regions built TCR beta libraries. TCRdb ran MiXCR on the multiplex PCR reads and lists one entry per CDR3 protein. Here the sample spans approximately 460,000 distinct CDR3 sequences, roughly 15% being singletons. Another study also made use of these data, one on T cells in Graves' hyperthyroidism and ophthalmopathy.

Material: peripheral blood mononuclear cells (PBMCs), obtained at new diagnosis, from a patient treated with antithyroid drugs. The receptors were sampled from a woman younger than 45 with Graves disease.

The chain recombines TRBV30 with TRBJ1-2; 7 nucleotides align to TRBD1. The CDR3 has 17 amino acids. The ends lost 3 bases at V and 1 base at J; junction bases unmatched: 14. The V gene's germline CDR1 is GTSNPN and CDR2 SVGIG (reference sequence). The CDR3 loop is CAWSGTVKQGFNYGYTF. The CDR3 DNA reads TGTGCCTGGAGCGGGACAGTTAAACAGGGTTTTAACTATGGCTACACCTTC.

This clonotype was found many times. The chain joins TRBV28 to TRBJ2-7; maybe TRBD1 (5 bases). CDR3 length: 12 residues. V lost 10 bases and J lost 3, with 13 bases in between. Germline V gene sequence: CDR1 MDHEN, CDR2 SYDVKM. In DNA form, the CDR3 reads TGTGCCACTACAGGCTACATCTACGAGCAGTACTTC. Translating it yields CATTGYIYEQYF. The full variable domain, completed using reference TRBV28 and TRBJ2-7, is DVKVTQSSRYLVKRTGEKVFLECVQDMDHENMFWYRQDPGLGLRLIYFSYDVKMKEKGDIPEGYSVSREKKERFSLILESASTNQTSMYLCATTGYIYEQYFGPGTRLTVT.

Points on this clonotype: A single base separates this from a much larger clone, so it may be a read error. The gene calls are TRBV6-2 or TRBV6-3 and TRBJ1-2; D ambiguous. This CDR3 contains 13 residues. The germline V gene encodes CDR1 MNHEY and CDR2 SVGEGT. V was clipped by 9 bases and J by 8 bases, with 19 bases between them. DNA for the CDR3: TGTGCCAGGAGTGCGATGATTGGCGGGGGCTACACCTTC. Translation gives CARSAMIGGGYTF.

This clonotype showed up many times. The rearrangement joins TRBV27 to TRBJ2-7; 9 positions agree with TRBD1. V trimming: 5 bases; J trimming: 4 bases; junction bases outside the gene matches: 3. This CDR3 spans 13 amino acids. CDR1 and CDR2 from the germline V gene are MNHEY and SMNVEV (reference sequence). The CDR3 protein is CASSPTGGYEQYF. CDR3 coding DNA: TGTGCCAGCAGTCCGACAGGGGGGTACGAGCAGTACTTC.

The table lists this clonotype with a few counts. The chain is built from TRBV5-1 and TRBJ2-1; a weak D match, TRBD2 (7 bases). Per the germline V gene, CDR1 is SGHRS and CDR2 is YFSETQ. The CDR3 spans 11 residues. The V end lost 10 bases, the J end lost 8 bases, and 13 bases lay between the germline ends. CDR3 sequence reads: CAGRGGDEQFF. The CDR3 coding sequence is TGCGCCGGAAGGGGGGGCGATGAGCAGTTCTTC.

On this clonotype itself: A much larger clonotype is one base distant, so this may be a read error. The rearrangement joins TRBV11-2 to TRBJ2-7, with D unresolved. V lost 2 bases and J 10 bases, leaving 12 bases between the germline ends. The CDR3 runs to 12 residues. CDR1 is SGHAT and CDR2 is FQNNGV in the germline V gene. CDR3 sequence (DNA): TGTGCCAGCAGCTTATGGGCCCTCGCCCAGTACTTC. Its protein is CASSLWALAQYF.

Turning to this clonotype: This clone may be a read error of a much larger clone one base away. This rearrangement joins TRBV6-2 or TRBV6-3 to TRBJ2-3, with D unresolved. The DNA end favors TRBJ1-1, so the J call may be wrong. The CDR3 spans 14 residues. Germline V lookup: CDR1 MNHEY, CDR2 SVGEGT. CDR3 region: CASKPTSDHTEAFF. For the CDR3, the DNA is TGTGCCAGCAAGCCCACCTCCGACCACACTGAAGCTTTCTTT.